This TCR beta chain appears in the sequencing data of a study of spatial heterogeneity in lung cancer. Study summary: TCR and UMI combinations that were unique each appeared, on average, more than ten times in raw reads.

In its sample, this clonotype was seen many times. Its cognate antigen is unknown. As to time point: sample taken at primary tumor resection. Findings and caveats of the study: Counts of expanded alpha and beta TCRs within tumors tracked the tumor nonsynonymous mutation count.

The CDR3 loop spans 17 amino acids. V lost 5 bases to trimming and J lost 1 base; unmatched junction nucleotides: 8. Per the germline V gene, CDR1 is PRHDT and CDR2 is FYEKMQ (reference sequence). In TCRdb, the 5' RACE reads were re-called with MiXCR into one record per CDR3 protein. The repertoire holds 18,000 or so distinct CDR3 sequences, with 5.5% to 6% as singletons. Material: lung tumor tissue, obtained at surgery. This chain uses TRBV13 with TRBJ2-1, with TRBD2 matching over 10 bases. The clonotype originates from a female donor with early-stage non-small cell lung cancer. CDR3 DNA sequence: TGTGCCAGCAGCGCAGGCCTAGCGGGAGAGTCCTACAATGAGCAGTTCTTC. As protein: CASSAGLAGESYNEQFF.